This T cell receptor (beta chain) stems from a study of shared clonotypes between healthy human individuals. General study points: With a handful of donors compared, around 5% of naive CD4 clonotypes were shared. Clonotypes not shared had lower generation probabilities than those common to all four donors.

The V segment lost 5 bases and the J segment 6 bases; nucleotides outside the gene matches: 4. Germline V gene sequence: CDR1 SGHVS, CDR2 FQNEAQ. This CDR3 is 13 amino acids long. Details on this clone: Its antigen is undetermined.

Sorted-subset replicate PCR reactions were performed with around 200 ng DNA, corresponding to roughly 30,000 T cell genomes. Libraries were prepared by immunoSEQ multiplex PCR; TCRdb keeps only in-frame clonotypes and omits some of them. Here the sample spans some 1,100,000 clones, about four fifths being singletons. This TCR was recovered from a man aged 18 to 35 in good health. Some clones in this sample may be carry-over from other donors' samples. The chain uses TRBV7-8 and TRBJ2-7; 10 nucleotides agree with TRBD2. Sequencing input: memory CD4+ T cells from PBMCs. Stated subset: CD45RA-negative fraction. CDR3 loop: CASSPKREGEQYF. The DNA of the CDR3 is TGTGCCAGCAGCCCAAAGCGGGAGGGCGAGCAGTACTTC.